This is a list of T cell receptor beta chains from one sample in a study of blood T cells in healthy people across ages. TCRdb redid the calling of the 5' RACE reads with MiXCR, one entry per CDR3 protein. The sample records a few hundred thousand distinct CDR3 sequences, roughly 29% being singletons. The sample taken for sequencing was blood. The origin of the receptors is a woman aged 70 to 79 in good health. Both conserved end residues are part of each CDR3. Fields, in order: V gene, CDR3 length, CDR3 protein.

TRBV7-3,15,CASSFGTGRSNEQFF
TRBV7-9,14,CASSLYGRDNEQFF
TRBV4-1,17,CASSQGPPGQVNEKLFF
TRBV5-1,12,CASSLTGHEQFF
TRBV18,18,CASSPRPTKTSGTDTQYF
TRBV12-3/TRBV12-4,14,CASSFAGATEKLFF
TRBV5-1,12,CASSLEGGGYTF
TRBV12-3/TRBV12-4,15,CASSDQGQHLGEQYF
TRBV11-2,14,CASSLPGTGETQYF
TRBV4-1,14,CASSQEVGTYGYTF
TRBV2,12,CASSEEGYEQYF
TRBV21-1,14,CASSKDRGPGELFF
TRBV20-1,16,CSARGQGRASGNTIYF
TRBV29-1,15,CSVCPHSGTGDEQFF
TRBV18,16,CASSPPLAGDLETQYF
TRBV7-2,15,CASSLALVGADTQYF
TRBV12-3/TRBV12-4,14,CASSPRTASYGYTF
TRBV9,17,CASSVESGGGISYEQYF
TRBV6-1,14,CAHSYRGQNQPQHF
TRBV2,14,CASSDPGQVEGYTF
TRBV20-1,16,CSASRRVLAGDNEQFF
TRBV24-1,13,CATSTTDQETQYF
TRBV28,16,CASLRSRTSGRYEQYF
TRBV3-1,14,CASSQETGGTEQFF
TRBV7-7,14,CASRGGPLNTEAFF
TRBV7-2,15,CASSRDAGSYNEQFF
TRBV6-6,14,CASSYSGSEDTQYF
TRBV7-3,15,CAGSFSGTDITEAFF
TRBV12-3/TRBV12-4,14,CASKQGEGQETQYF
TRBV3-1,13,CATQTGWGTEAFF
TRBV7-9,10,CASSLVEQFF
TRBV6-2/TRBV6-3,14,CASSYSMQAYEQYF
TRBV11-2,12,CASSLDPEEAFF
TRBV28,17,CASSLGWGSGVDNEQFF
TRBV5-1,15,CASSMTGDGANVLTF
TRBV14,15,CASSRPGLNTDTQYF
TRBV3-1,13,CASSRGGYTEAFF
TRBV20-1,13,CSATGTGVETQYF
TRBV3-1,16,CASSQWLAVSYNEQFF
TRBV2,13,CASSIPGSDTQYF